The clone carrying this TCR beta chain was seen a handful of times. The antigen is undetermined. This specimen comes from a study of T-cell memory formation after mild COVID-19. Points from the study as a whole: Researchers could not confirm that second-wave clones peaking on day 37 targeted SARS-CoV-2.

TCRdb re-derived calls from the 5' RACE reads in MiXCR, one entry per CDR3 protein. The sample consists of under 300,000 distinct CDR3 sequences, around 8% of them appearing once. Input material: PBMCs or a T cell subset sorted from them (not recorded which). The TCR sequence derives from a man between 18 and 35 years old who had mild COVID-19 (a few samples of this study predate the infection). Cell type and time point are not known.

CDR3 amino acids: CASSSTAGQGYNEQFF. DNA of the CDR3: TGTGCCAGCAGCAGCACCGCGGGACAGGGGTACAATGAGCAGTTCTTC. The chain joins TRBV21-1 to TRBJ2-1; the D call in the table, TRBD1, was not verified against the DNA. TRBV21-1 is given as a pseudogene. CDR3 size: 16 residues.